Here is one TCR beta chain with its context. The antigen remains unidentified. PCR amplification relied on 60 Vbeta primers (plus 13 Jbeta primers). Method: immunoSEQ multiplex PCR; TCRdb's copy keeps in-frame clones and lacks some. Here the sample spans 170,000 or so clones, about 80% being singletons. Per germline, CDR1 MNHNY and CDR2 SVGAGI (reference sequence). The ends lost 4 bases at V and 9 bases at J; junction bases unmatched: 5. CDR3 length: 14 amino acids. This entry is derived from a study of cytomegalovirus exposure and HLA in healthy donors. Findings and limits, study-wide: Differences between HLA loci emerged in a later analysis of TCR association rates, with DRB1 most and HLA-C fewest. There were under 200 TCR beta chains listed as cytomegalovirus-associated. Most TCR beta V segments were productive about 87% or about 30% of the time in an earlier analysis. A later analysis linked a missense DCLRE1C variant to TCR beta V- and J-gene trimming.

The chain is built from TRBV6-6 and TRBJ2-1; 11 bases are shared with TRBD2. Sequencing used PBMCs. The sequence came from a woman in her twenties or thirties in good health and CMV-seropositive. CDR3 residues: CASSSLAGGIEQFF. The CDR3 DNA reads TGTGCCAGCAGTTCCTTAGCGGGGGGGATTGAGCAGTTCTTC.